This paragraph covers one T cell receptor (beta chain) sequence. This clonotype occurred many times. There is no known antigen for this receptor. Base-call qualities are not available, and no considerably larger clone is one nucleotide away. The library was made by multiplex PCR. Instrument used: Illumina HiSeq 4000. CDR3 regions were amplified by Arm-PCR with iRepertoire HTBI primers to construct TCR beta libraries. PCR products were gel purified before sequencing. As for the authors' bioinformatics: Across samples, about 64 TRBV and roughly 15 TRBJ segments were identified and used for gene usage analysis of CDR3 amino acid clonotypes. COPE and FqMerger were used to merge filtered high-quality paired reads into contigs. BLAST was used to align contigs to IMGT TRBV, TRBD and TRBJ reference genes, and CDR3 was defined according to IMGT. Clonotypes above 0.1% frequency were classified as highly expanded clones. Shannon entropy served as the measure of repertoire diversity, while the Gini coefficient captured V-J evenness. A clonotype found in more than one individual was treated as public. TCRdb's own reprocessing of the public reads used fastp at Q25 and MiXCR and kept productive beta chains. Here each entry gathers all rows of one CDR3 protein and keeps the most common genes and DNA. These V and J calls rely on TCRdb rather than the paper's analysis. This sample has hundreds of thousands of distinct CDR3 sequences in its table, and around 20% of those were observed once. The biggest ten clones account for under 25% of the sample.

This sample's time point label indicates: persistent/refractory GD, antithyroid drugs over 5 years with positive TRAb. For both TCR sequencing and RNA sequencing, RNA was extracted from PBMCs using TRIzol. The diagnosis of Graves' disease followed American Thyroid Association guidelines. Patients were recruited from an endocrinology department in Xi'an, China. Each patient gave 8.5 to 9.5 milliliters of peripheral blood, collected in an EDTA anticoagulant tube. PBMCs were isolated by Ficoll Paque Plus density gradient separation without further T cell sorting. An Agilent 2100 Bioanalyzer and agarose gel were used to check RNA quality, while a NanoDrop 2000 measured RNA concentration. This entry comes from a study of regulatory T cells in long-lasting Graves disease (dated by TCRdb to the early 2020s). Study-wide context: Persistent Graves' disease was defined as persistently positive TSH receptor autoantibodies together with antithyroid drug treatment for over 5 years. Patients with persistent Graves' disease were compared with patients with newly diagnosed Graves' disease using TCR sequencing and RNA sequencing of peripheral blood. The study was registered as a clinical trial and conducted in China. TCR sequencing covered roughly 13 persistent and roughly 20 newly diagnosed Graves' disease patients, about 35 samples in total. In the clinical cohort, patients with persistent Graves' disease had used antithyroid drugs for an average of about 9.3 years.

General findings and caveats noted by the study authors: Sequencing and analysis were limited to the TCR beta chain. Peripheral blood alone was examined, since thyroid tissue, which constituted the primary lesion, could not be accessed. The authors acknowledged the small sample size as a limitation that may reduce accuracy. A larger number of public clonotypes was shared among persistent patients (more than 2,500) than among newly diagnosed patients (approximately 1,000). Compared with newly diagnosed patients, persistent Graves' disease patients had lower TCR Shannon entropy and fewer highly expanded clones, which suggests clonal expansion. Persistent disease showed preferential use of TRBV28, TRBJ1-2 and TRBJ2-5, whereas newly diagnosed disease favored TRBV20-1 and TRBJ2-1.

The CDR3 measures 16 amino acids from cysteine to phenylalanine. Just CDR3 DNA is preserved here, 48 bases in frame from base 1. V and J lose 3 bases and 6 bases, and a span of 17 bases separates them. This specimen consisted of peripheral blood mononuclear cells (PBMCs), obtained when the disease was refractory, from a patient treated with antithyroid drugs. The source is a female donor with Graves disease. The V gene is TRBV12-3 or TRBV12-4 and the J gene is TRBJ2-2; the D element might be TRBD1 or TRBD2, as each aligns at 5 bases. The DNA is TGTGCCAGCAGTTTCCGACCTCCCCGGGGACCCGGGGAGCTGTTTTTT. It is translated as CASSFRPPRGPGELFF.